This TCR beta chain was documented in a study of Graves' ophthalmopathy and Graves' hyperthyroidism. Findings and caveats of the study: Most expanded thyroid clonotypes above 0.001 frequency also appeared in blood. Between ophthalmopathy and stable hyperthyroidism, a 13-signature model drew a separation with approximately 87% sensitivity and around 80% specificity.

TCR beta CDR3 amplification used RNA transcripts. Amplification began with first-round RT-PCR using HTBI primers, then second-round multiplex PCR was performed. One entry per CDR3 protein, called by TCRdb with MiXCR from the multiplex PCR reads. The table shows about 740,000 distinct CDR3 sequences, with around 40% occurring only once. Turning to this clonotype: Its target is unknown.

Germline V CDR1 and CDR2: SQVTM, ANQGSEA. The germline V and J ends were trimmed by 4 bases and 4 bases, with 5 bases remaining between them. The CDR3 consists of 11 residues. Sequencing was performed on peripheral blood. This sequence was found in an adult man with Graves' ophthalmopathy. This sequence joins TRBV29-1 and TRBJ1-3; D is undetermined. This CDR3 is CSVGVGNTIYF. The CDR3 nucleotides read TGCAGCGTTGGGGTGGGAAACACCATATATTTT.